The table lists the clone carrying this T cell receptor (beta chain) with a few counts. Time point noted: sample taken at primary tumor resection. TCRs were sequenced from unsorted whole RNA of tumor, nontumor lung or PBMC. The data derive from a study of spatial heterogeneity in lung cancer. Study-level information: Beta-chain sequences were consistently detected more often than alpha-chain sequences.

TCRdb recomputed calls from the 5' RACE reads with MiXCR, one row per CDR3 protein. The sample holds about 35,000 distinct CDR3 sequences, roughly 3% seen once. V was pared by 0 bases and J by 2 bases, with 10 bases between. The germline gives CDR1 SGHTA, CDR2 FQGNSA. The CDR3 has 15 amino acids. The starting material was normal lung tissue next to the tumor, obtained at surgery. The gene calls are TRBV7-2 and TRBJ2-5; D is possibly TRBD2 (5 bases). This TCR derives from a male donor with early-stage non-small cell lung cancer. The CDR3 bases are TGTGCCAGCAGCTTAGCGTCGGGGAGTCAAGAGACCCAGTACTTC. It is translated as CASSLASGSQETQYF.